Listed below are T cell receptor beta chains from one sample, sequenced in a study of blood T cells in healthy people across ages. In TCRdb, the 5' RACE reads were re-called with MiXCR into one record per CDR3 protein. The table lists about 570,000 distinct CDR3 sequences, approximately 25% of them singletons, with roughly 20% in the top ten. Sequenced: blood. The receptors were gathered from an older woman in good health. The CDR3 runs from the conserved cysteine through the conserved F or W.

J gene,V gene,CDR3 protein
TRBJ2-3,TRBV20-1,CSARPSGDTQYF
TRBJ2-5,TRBV6-6,CASRNAGTQYF
TRBJ1-6,TRBV14,CASSQDHVRRNRGPLHF
TRBJ1-2,TRBV29-1,CSVEATNYGYTF
TRBJ2-3,TRBV6-2/TRBV6-3,CASSYGGTSTDTQYF
TRBJ1-4,TRBV7-2,CASNRGQNEELFF
TRBJ2-4,TRBV20-1,CSARVTDRRGPYF
TRBJ2-1,TRBV11-3,CASSARHGSYNEQFF
TRBJ1-4,TRBV11-2,CASSFLGGEKPFF
TRBJ2-2,TRBV20-1,CSARIAGGAGELFF
TRBJ2-3,TRBV6-2/TRBV6-3,CASTSRGLGTDTQYF
TRBJ2-5,TRBV7-2,CASSRIPGSQYF
TRBJ1-4,TRBV20-1,CSARDQEELFF
TRBJ1-3,TRBV29-1,CSAAMDSGNTIYF
TRBJ1-4,TRBV5-1,CASSPGESASDEKLFF
TRBJ1-1,TRBV7-9,CASSPGQWMNTEAFF
TRBJ1-1,TRBV5-1,CASRMDTNTEAFF
TRBJ2-1,TRBV24-1,CATSGVGDEQFF
TRBJ1-2,TRBV20-1,CMMLGSANYGYTF
TRBJ1-1,TRBV29-1,CSARGGVTEAFF
TRBJ1-1,TRBV12-3/TRBV12-4,CASSSTGALRIEAFF
TRBJ2-5,TRBV5-1,CASSFGTSGVRLETQYF
TRBJ1-2,TRBV7-2,CASSLGRTGTGTFGYTF
TRBJ2-7,TRBV5-8,CASSYSPGTRGNEQYF
.,TRBV13,CASSLASRGRGSYEQYF
TRBJ2-3,TRBV12-3/TRBV12-4,CASRPLAGGVGTQYF
TRBJ2-7,TRBV7-2,CASSVSGTSGGASRSGQYF
TRBJ2-1,TRBV20-1,CSARDRLAGDYNEQFF
TRBJ1-4,TRBV7-9,CASSVRGTGEKLFF
TRBJ1-5,TRBV6-1,CASSPQERTASNQPQHF
TRBJ2-5,TRBV7-2,CASSSSGGGGETQYF
TRBJ2-3,TRBV7-6,CASTPLWGSTDTQYF
TRBJ1-2,TRBV18,CASSPNKNYGYTF
TRBJ2-4,TRBV29-1,CSVEGEENIQYF
TRBJ1-5,TRBV6-4,CASSVRGGENQPQHF
TRBJ2-3,TRBV5-1,CASSLPRDPSGTQYF
TRBJ1-4,TRBV20-1,CSARGNRWTGTNEKLFF
TRBJ1-2,TRBV20-1,CSASEGGSGAYGYTF
TRBJ1-1,TRBV19,CASSLGRATEAFF
TRBJ2-3,TRBV29-1,CSTRAGPTDTQYF
TRBJ2-7,TRBV6-5,CASVRTSGGSEQYF
TRBJ2-4,TRBV5-5,CASSATGKINIQYF
.,TRBV4-2,CASSQEGLAERREQFF
TRBJ1-2,TRBV7-9,CASSLGSGREYGYTF
TRBJ2-6,TRBV6-1,CASSGAFTGPGANVLTF
TRBJ1-1,TRBV7-2,CASSLGLTSSAFF